Following are 16 T cell receptor beta chains from one sample sequenced in a study of T cells in localized non-small cell lung cancer. Sequencing was performed with immunoSEQ multiplex PCR; in TCRdb, only in-frame clones are kept and a portion is missing. The table shows around 24,000 clones, with around 86% occurring only once. The sample was peripheral blood, taken before any cancer treatment. The source of these receptors is a man aged 40 to 69 with stage I squamous cell lung carcinoma.

The chain recombines TRBV5-6 with TRBJ1-4; a weak D match, TRBD1 (5 bases). The germline CDR1 and CDR2 sequences are SGHDT and YYEEEE. Trimming pared 3 bases from V and 6 bases from J, leaving 15 bases between. The CDR3 sequence is 15 residues long. The CDR3 sequence: CASSWSGGPDEKLFF. The CDR3 region has the DNA TGTGCCAGCAGCTGGAGTGGGGGACCAGATGAAAAACTGTTTTTT. Full variable domain (rest looked up from reference TRBV5-6 and TRBJ1-4): DAGVTQSPTHLIKTRGQQVTLRCSPKSGHDTVSWYQQALGQGPQFIFQYYEEEERQRGNFPDRFSGHQFPNYSSELNVNALLLGDSALYLCASSWSGGPDEKLFFGSGTQLSVL.

The genes are TRBV5-4 and TRBJ2-4; the D gene is possibly TRBD2 (6 bases). Germline V gives CDR1 SGHNT, CDR2 YYREEE (reference sequence). Trimming removed 4 bases from V and 16 bases from J, with 21 bases in between. The CDR3 runs to 13 residues. CDR3 DNA: TGTGCCAGCAGCCCCGTCGGAGGGCGCTTGTTATACTTC. Translating gives CASSPVGGRLLYF.

The chain carries TRBV9 and TRBJ1-2, with D tentatively TRBD1 (6 bases). The CDR3 has 17 amino acids. V shed 3 bases and J shed 1 base, with 19 bases lying between them. Germline CDR1 SGDLS, CDR2 YYNGEE. CDR3 DNA sequence: TGTGCCAGCAGCGCGAATCGGCAGCAGGGGATTAACTATGGCTACACCTTC. Translated: CASSANRQQGINYGYTF.

V is TRBV9 and J is TRBJ1-1, with D possibly TRBD1 on 5 matching bases. The length of the CDR3 is 15 residues. Trimming cost V 5 bases and J 0 bases, with 14 bases left between them. CDR1 SGDLS and CDR2 YYNGEE come from the germline V gene. In DNA form, the CDR3 reads TGTGCCAGCAGGCAGGGTATCGACATGAACACTGAAGCTTTCTTT. It is translated as CASRQGIDMNTEAFF. Using reference TRBV9 and TRBJ1-1 for the parts outside the CDR3, the full variable domain is DSGVTQTPKHLITATGQRVTLRCSPRSGDLSVYWYQQSLDQGLQFLIQYYNGEERAKGNILERFSAQQFPDLHSELNLSSLELGDSALYFCASRQGIDMNTEAFFGQGTRLTVV.

This clone was counted between two and nine times. The chain combines TRBV19 with TRBJ1-2; TRBD1 agrees at 7 bases. The V gene end was trimmed by 8 bases and the J gene end by 2 bases; junction bases not matched to a gene: 11. CDR3 length equals 15 residues. Germline V lookup: CDR1 LNHDA, CDR2 SQIVND (reference sequence). This CDR3 reads CASEKARGGNYGYTF. The CDR3 DNA is TGTGCCAGTGAGAAGGCCAGGGGGGGAAACTATGGCTACACCTTC.

The V call is TRBV13, the J call TRBJ1-1, with D unclear. The germline V gene encodes CDR1 PRHDT and CDR2 FYEKMQ (reference sequence). The CDR3 runs 14 residues. V was clipped by 4 bases and J by 1 base, with 10 bases between them. This CDR3 reads CASSSMAWNTEAFF. DNA of the CDR3: TGTGCCAGCAGCTCCATGGCCTGGAACACTGAAGCTTTCTTT.

The genes are TRBV29-1 and TRBJ2-1, with D possibly TRBD1 on 6 matching bases. The CDR3 is 12 amino acids. Per germline, CDR1 SQVTM and CDR2 ANQGSEA. Trimming pared 8 bases from V and 2 bases from J, leaving 10 bases between. CDR3 amino acids: CSFGQTYNEQFF. The CDR3 coding sequence is TGCAGCTTCGGACAGACCTACAATGAGCAGTTCTTC.

The V call is TRBV29-1, the J call TRBJ2-5; the D is unclear. V was clipped by 0 bases and J by 5 bases, with 4 bases between them. This CDR3 has 11 residues. The germline CDR1 and CDR2 sequences are SQVTM and ANQGSEA. This chain's CDR3 is CSVEDRETQYF. The CDR3 DNA reads TGCAGCGTTGAAGATCGGGAGACCCAGTACTTC.

The genes are TRBV7-9 and TRBJ2-7; no clear D gene. CDR3 length: 13 amino acids. With 7 bases removed from V and 0 bases from J, the gap between germline ends came to 10 bases. Germline loops: CDR1 SEHNR, CDR2 FQNEAQ (reference sequence). CDR3 sequence reads: CASTLGSSYEQYF. The CDR3, as DNA: TGTGCCAGCACCCTGGGAAGCTCCTACGAGCAGTACTTC.

This rearrangement joins TRBV7-9 to TRBJ2-1; 7 nucleotides align to TRBD2. Germline CDR1 is SEHNR and CDR2 is FQNEAQ (reference sequence). CDR3 length: 16 amino acids. V gave up 1 base and J gave up 7 bases; unmatched junction bases: 10. The CDR3 loop is CASSLEGETSKNEQFF. In DNA form, the CDR3 reads TGTGCCAGCAGCTTAGAGGGCGAGACTAGCAAAAATGAGCAGTTCTTC.

V is TRBV25-1 and J is TRBJ1-1; the D gene is possibly TRBD1 (6 bases). Trimming removed 3 bases at V and 5 bases at J, with 10 bases between. The CDR3 is 13 residues long. Germline assignment: CDR1 MGHDK and CDR2 SYGVNS. The CDR3 region has the DNA TGTGCCAGCAGTGACTCAGGGGTTACTGAAGCTTTCTTT. Translation: CASSDSGVTEAFF.

The CDR3 protein is CASSTGTEETQYF. The CDR3 nucleotides read TGTGCCAGCAGTACCGGGACAGAAGAGACCCAGTACTTC. The J gene is TRBJ2-5, the V gene TRBV7-2; 7 nucleotides line up with TRBD1. The CDR3 consists of 13 residues. Germline V gene lookup returns CDR1 SGHTA and CDR2 FQGNSA. J was trimmed by 3 bases and V by 6 bases; bases with no gene match: 4.

The rearrangement uses TRBV9 and TRBJ1-3; TRBD1 aligns across 9 bases. Germline lookup yields CDR1 SGDLS and CDR2 YYNGEE. The CDR3 has 15 amino acids. Trimming at V came to 4 bases and at J to 4 bases, leaving 6 bases not matched to a gene. The CDR3 nucleotides are TGTGCCAGCAGCCTTCGGACAGGGGCGGGAAACACCATATATTTT. The encoded protein is CASSLRTGAGNTIYF.

The rearrangement links TRBV5-8 to TRBJ1-2, with D unclear. Deletions cut 0 bases from V and 0 bases from J, with 9 bases between. Germline V lookup: CDR1 SGHTS, CDR2 YDEGEE. The CDR3 extends over 15 amino acids. The CDR3, as DNA: TGTGCCAGCAGCTTGGGGACGGCTTCTAACTATGGCTACACCTTC. The encoded protein is CASSLGTASNYGYTF.

This chain links TRBV27 with TRBJ2-1; D possibly corresponds to TRBD1 (5 bases). Germline V gene sequence: CDR1 MNHEY, CDR2 SMNVEV (reference sequence). Between the trimmed V and J ends, which lost 6 bases and 9 bases, there was a span of 9 bases. This CDR3 is 11 amino acids long. CDR3 sequence reads: CASRLQGEQFF. The CDR3 DNA is TGTGCCAGCAGACTCCAGGGTGAGCAGTTCTTC.

The CDR3 nucleotides read TGTGCCAGCAGTTCCAGGGGCTATGGCTACACCTTC. Amino acids: CASSSRGYGYTF. The chain joins TRBV9 to TRBJ1-2; tentatively, D is TRBD1 (6 bases). Germline V gene data show CDR1 as SGDLS and CDR2 as YYNGEE. This CDR3 has 12 residues. V was shortened by 5 bases and J by 4 bases, with 9 bases between the two germline ends.